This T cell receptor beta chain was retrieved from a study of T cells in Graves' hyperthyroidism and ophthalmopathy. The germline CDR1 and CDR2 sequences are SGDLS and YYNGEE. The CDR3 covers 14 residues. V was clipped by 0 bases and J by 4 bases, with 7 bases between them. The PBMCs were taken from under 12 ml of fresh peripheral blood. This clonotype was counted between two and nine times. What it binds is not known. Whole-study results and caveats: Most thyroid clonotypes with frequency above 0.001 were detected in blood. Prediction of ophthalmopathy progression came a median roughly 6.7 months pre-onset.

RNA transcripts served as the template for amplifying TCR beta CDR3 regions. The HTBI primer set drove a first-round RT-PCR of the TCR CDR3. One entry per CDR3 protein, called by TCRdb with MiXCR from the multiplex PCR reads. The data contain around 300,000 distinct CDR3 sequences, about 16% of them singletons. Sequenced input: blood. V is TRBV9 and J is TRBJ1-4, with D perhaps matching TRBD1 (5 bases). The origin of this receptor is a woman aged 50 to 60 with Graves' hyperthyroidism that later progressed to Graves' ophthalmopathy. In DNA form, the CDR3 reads TGTGCCAGCAGCGTAGAGGGGAATAATGAAAAACTGTTTTTT. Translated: CASSVEGNNEKLFF.